The next 14 T cell receptor beta chains were all read from a single sample in a study of CD8+CD57+ T cells in acquired aplastic anemia. CDR3 and TCR beta VDJ profiling relied on genomic DNA as the template. TCRdb re-analysed the reads in MiXCR, keeping a single row per CDR3 protein. The sample has about 190,000 distinct CDR3 sequences, around 59% seen once. The sample taken for sequencing was sorted CD4+, CD8+, or CD8+CD57+ T cells (not recorded which) from PBMCs. These receptors came from a human donor in good health, serving as a control.

The chain employs TRBV3-1 and TRBJ2-7, with D perhaps TRBD1 (5 bases). Trimming cost V 5 bases and J 4 bases, with 9 bases left between them. Germline V CDR1 and CDR2: LGHDT, YNNKEL (reference sequence). This CDR3 is built from 12 residues. CDR3 in DNA: TGTGCCAGCAGCATGACAGAGTACGAGCAGTACTTC. This gives the protein CASSMTEYEQYF.

The V gene is TRBV19, the J gene TRBJ1-1, with D perhaps TRBD1 (6 bases). Trimming stripped 6 bases from V and 7 bases from J, with 12 bases between. The CDR3 has 12 residues. CDR1 is LNHDA and CDR2 is SQIVND in the germline V gene (reference sequence). The CDR3 here is CASRQGGFEAFF. CDR3 coding DNA: TGTGCCAGTAGACAGGGTGGATTTGAAGCTTTCTTT.

The chain couples TRBV10-3 to TRBJ1-5; weak D call: TRBD1 (5 bases). Trimming removed 0 bases at V and 5 bases at J, with 8 bases between. There are 14 residues in the CDR3. The germline gives CDR1 ENHRY, CDR2 SYGVKD. For the CDR3, the DNA is TGTGCCATCAGTGAGTCGGGGGGGGATCAGCCCCAGCATTTT. It specifies CAISESGGDQPQHF.

V and J are TRBV10-3 and TRBJ2-7; TRBD1 aligns across 8 bases. There are 14 residues in the CDR3. Germline loops: CDR1 ENHRY, CDR2 SYGVKD. The J segment lost 3 bases and the V segment lost 10 bases, leaving 11 bases of the junction unmatched. The DNA of the CDR3 is TGTGCCAGCAGGATTGAGGACAGGGTCTACGAGCAGTACTTC. Translating gives CASRIEDRVYEQYF.

The V and J genes are TRBV2 and TRBJ1-2; D perhaps matches TRBD1 (5 bases). V lost 7 bases and J lost 4, with 13 bases in between. Germline CDR1 reads SNHLY; CDR2 reads FYNNEI. This CDR3 comprises 13 residues. The CDR3 DNA sequence: TGTGCCAGCACTTCAGGGTGGATCTATGGCTACACCTTC. Residues: CASTSGWIYGYTF.

CDR3 region: CAISPGTTYEQYV. For the CDR3, the DNA is TGTGCCATCAGTCCCGGGACTACCTACGAGCAGTACGTC. This chain uses TRBV10-3 with TRBJ2-7; 7 positions match TRBD2. The ends lost 5 bases at V and 2 bases at J; junction bases unmatched: 3. CDR3 length equals 13 residues. CDR1 and CDR2 from the germline V gene are ENHRY and SYGVKD.

On this clonotype itself: One base away lies a much larger clone, so this may be a sequencing read error. The rearrangement joins TRBV28 to TRBJ1-5; TRBD1 might be the D (5 bases). The CDR3 covers 12 residues. CDR1 and CDR2 (germline): MDHEN, SYDVKM. Here the CDR3 reads CASHRSNQPRHF. Here the CDR3 DNA reads TGTGCCAGCCACAGGAGCAATCAGCCCCGGCATTTT.

Regarding this clonotype: Mismatch with germline at one junction end may stem from a read error. The rearrangement uses TRBV10-3 and TRBJ1-1, with unresolved D. In germline, CDR1 is ENHRY, CDR2 SYGVKD. The CDR3 has 13 residues. DNA of the CDR3: TGTGCCACAGCGACTGGTTTGAACACTGAAGCTTCCTTT. Translated: CATATGLNTEASF.

About this clonotype: This may arise from a read error, as a much more abundant clone is one base away. The CDR3 DNA sequence: TGTGCCACCGGCAGAGTTGACTCGCGGGGGGGCCGGGACATTCAGTACTTC. Translation: CATGRVDSRGGRDIQYF. This chain uses TRBV15 with TRBJ2-4, with TRBD2 identical over 9 bases. The CDR3 consists of 17 residues. Germline V gene sequence: CDR1 LNHNV, CDR2 YYDKDF (reference sequence).

The gene calls are TRBV13 and TRBJ1-6; D is perhaps TRBD1 (5 bases). Germline CDR1 reads PRHDT; CDR2 reads FYEKMQ (reference sequence). The CDR3 has 18 residues. The V and J ends lost 5 bases and 4 bases respectively, with 21 bases between them. The CDR3 loop is CASSQSSIGGLYNSPLHF. CDR3 bases: TGTGCCAGCAGCCAAAGCAGTATTGGGGGGTTATATAATTCACCCCTCCACTTT.

This clonotype was recorded at least ten times. The chain joins TRBV6-5 to TRBJ2-7, with TRBD2 matching 11 bases. CDR3 length equals 16 residues. The V gene end was trimmed by 6 bases and the J gene end by 1 base; junction bases not matched to a gene: 8. CDR1 is MNHEY and CDR2 is SVGAGI in the germline V gene. CDR3: CASSRAGTSGSYEQYF. The CDR3 coding sequence is TGTGCCAGCAGCCGCGCCGGGACTAGCGGATCCTACGAGCAGTACTTC.

The V gene is TRBV2, the J gene TRBJ1-5, with a weak D call TRBD1 (5 bases). The V end lost 4 bases, the J end lost 4 bases, and 14 bases lay between the germline ends. The CDR3 contains 15 residues. CDR1 is SNHLY, CDR2 FYNNEI, per germline. This chain's CDR3 is CASSVRVGENQPQHF. The DNA for the CDR3 is TGTGCCAGCAGTGTTCGGGTAGGGGAGAATCAGCCCCAGCATTTT.

The V and J genes are TRBV6-6 and TRBJ2-3, with 7 bases fitting TRBD2. Germline V gives CDR1 MNHNY, CDR2 SVGAGI (reference sequence). The CDR3 is 13 amino acids. With 8 bases clipped from V and 4 bases from J, the junction kept 6 bases outside the gene matches. CDR3 nucleotides: TGTGCCAGCGTGCCTAGCGGAGCAGATACGCAGTATTTT. Its translation: CASVPSGADTQYF.

The J gene is TRBJ1-2, the V gene TRBV25-1; 9 bases fit TRBD1. V lost 6 bases and J lost 7; bases outside the gene matches: 6. Germline CDR1 and CDR2: MGHDK and SYGVNS. There are 13 residues in the CDR3. The CDR3 spells CASSTGTGIGYTF. In DNA, the CDR3 is TGTGCCAGCAGCACCGGGACAGGGATTGGCTACACCTTC.